The 27 T cell receptor beta chains below all came from one sample that was sequenced in a study of blood T cells in healthy people across ages. A second roughly 6 to 12 cycle PCR used barcoded and J-beta primers. TCRdb fed the 5' RACE reads into MiXCR, producing one record per CDR3 protein. The table includes roughly 1.9 million distinct CDR3 sequences, about 39% detected once. The sequenced material came from blood. The receptors shown here come from a human donor in good health.

This rearrangement joins TRBV7-9 to TRBJ2-2; the match to TRBD2 covers 8 bases. The CDR3 extends over 15 amino acids. Germline CDR1 and CDR2: SEHNR and FQNEAQ (reference sequence). Trimming removed 5 bases from V and 0 bases from J; junction bases left unmatched: 2. CDR3 protein: CASSLGLANTGELFF. As DNA, the CDR3 is TGTGCCAGCAGCCTGGGACTAGCGAACACCGGGGAGCTGTTTTTT. Combining the CDR3 with reference TRBV7-9 and TRBJ2-2 gives the whole variable domain DTGVSQNPRHKITKRGQNVTFRCDPISEHNRLYWYRQTLGQGPEFLTYFQNEAQLEKSRLLSDRFSAERPKGSFSTLEIQRTEQGDSAMYLCASSLGLANTGELFFGEGSRLTVL.

J is TRBJ2-3 and V is TRBV2; 8 nucleotides line up with TRBD1. V lost 8 bases, J lost 1 base, and 8 bases stayed unmatched. The germline V gene encodes CDR1 SNHLY and CDR2 FYNNEI. There are 15 residues in the CDR3. The CDR3 protein is CASLTGVTRTDTQYF. The CDR3 DNA reads TGTGCCAGCCTGACAGGGGTTACCCGCACAGATACGCAGTATTTT.

The J gene is TRBJ1-2, the V gene TRBV12-3 or TRBV12-4; 9 bases are shared with TRBD1. This CDR3 spans 16 amino acids. The V gene end was trimmed by 5 bases and the J gene end by 6 bases; junction bases not matched to a gene: 13. The CDR3 region has the DNA TGTGCCAGCAGTCGGACCGGGACAGGGCCTGGAGATGGCTACACCTTC. Translated, it gives CASSRTGTGPGDGYTF.

In this sample, this clonotype turned up a few times. The rearrangement uses TRBV20-1 and TRBJ1-5, with TRBD1 as a possible D gene (5 bases). Trimming pared 4 bases from V and 4 bases from J, leaving 14 bases between. CDR3 length: 14 amino acids. In germline, CDR1 is DFQATT, CDR2 SNEGSKA (reference sequence). CDR3 nucleotide sequence: TGCAGTGCTAAGCCCGGGGGGGAGAATCAGCCCCAGCATTTT. Translating gives CSAKPGGENQPQHF.

This chain links TRBV6-2 or TRBV6-3 with TRBJ1-5; 10 nucleotides line up with TRBD1. Germline V gives CDR1 MNHEY, CDR2 SVGEGT. Germline trimming cut 6 bases from V and 2 bases from J; bases unmatched to any gene: 4. The CDR3 totals 15 residues. CDR3 sequence reads: CASRYGTGGNQPQHF. The DNA of the CDR3 is TGTGCCAGCAGATATGGGACAGGGGGCAATCAGCCCCAGCATTTT.

CDR3 in DNA: TGTGCCAGCAGTTACTCAGTGAAACCCCTCCACTTT. Protein sequence: CASSYSVKPLHF. The rearrangement links TRBV6-2 or TRBV6-3 to TRBJ1-6; D ambiguous. The CDR3 is made up of 12 amino acids. Germline V CDR1 and CDR2: MNHEY, SVGEGT. The V and J ends lost 0 bases and 12 bases respectively, with 6 bases between them.

This clonotype was seen only a few times. The chain employs TRBV12-3 or TRBV12-4 and TRBJ2-7; 12 nucleotides match TRBD2. Losses at the gene ends were 3 bases for V and 2 bases for J; bases not matched to a gene: 5. This CDR3 has 16 amino acids. The CDR3 sequence: CASSFSRTSGAYEQYF. CDR3 in DNA: TGTGCCAGCAGTTTCTCCCGGACTAGCGGGGCCTACGAGCAGTACTTC.

The CDR3: CATSDLGRDGQFF. The CDR3 DNA follows: TGTGCCACCAGTGATTTGGGCCGGGATGGGCAGTTCTTC. The chain recombines TRBV24-1 with TRBJ2-1, with D perhaps matching TRBD2 (5 bases). The ends were cut back, 0 bases at V and 12 bases at J, with 11 bases in the middle. CDR1 and CDR2 (germline): KGHDR, SFDVKD. This CDR3 comprises 13 residues.

The chain is built from TRBV13 and TRBJ2-7, with D tentatively TRBD1 (6 bases). The CDR3 is 14 amino acids. Germline CDR1 PRHDT, CDR2 FYEKMQ (reference sequence). Trimming took off 6 bases at V and 5 bases at J, with 17 bases between the two ends. The CDR3 DNA sequence: TGTGCCAGCAGTCCCCAGGGGAGATACCACGAGCAGTACTTC. Residues: CASSPQGRYHEQYF.

This chain links TRBV20-1 with TRBJ2-7; D possibly uses TRBD1 or TRBD2 (5 bases each). Matching the DNA end better, TRBJ2-5 makes the J call doubtful. This CDR3 has 12 residues. Germline V gives CDR1 DFQATT, CDR2 SNEGSKA (reference sequence). DNA for the CDR3: TGCAGTGCCGAGGGCCAGGGAGAGACCCAGTACTTC. It codes for CSAEGQGETQYF.

The table lists this clonotype with a few counts. The chain recombines TRBV6-1 with TRBJ2-2; D is possibly TRBD1 or TRBD2 (5 bases each). The germline V gene has CDR1 MNHNS and CDR2 SASEGT. CDR3 length equals 14 residues. V lost 10 bases to trimming and J lost 3 bases, with 15 bases between them. The DNA for the CDR3 is TGTGCCACCAACCTGGTGGGGGACACCGGGGAGCTGTTTTTT. The encoded protein is CATNLVGDTGELFF.

V and J are TRBV4-3 and TRBJ1-4; possibly TRBD1 for D (6 bases). V was shortened by 3 bases and J by 3 bases, with 17 bases between the two germline ends. The length of the CDR3 is 17 residues. Germline V gene sequence: CDR1 LGHNA, CDR2 YSLEER. The DNA of the CDR3 is TGCGCCAGCAGCCAGGACCCCACTGGACAGCCTAATGAAAAACTGTTTTTT. Translating gives CASSQDPTGQPNEKLFF.

The rearrangement uses TRBV12-3 or TRBV12-4 and TRBJ2-7, with 10 bases that match TRBD1. This CDR3 is built from 16 residues. The V segment lost 2 bases and the J segment 2 bases; nucleotides outside the gene matches: 6. CDR3 sequence: CASSLIVGQGAYEQYF. For the CDR3, the DNA is TGTGCCAGCAGTTTAATAGTTGGACAGGGGGCCTACGAGCAGTACTTC.

The V and J genes are TRBV19 and TRBJ1-5; 9 bases match TRBD1. The trim removed 7 bases at V and 5 bases at J, leaving 9 bases unmatched. The CDR3 totals 15 residues. Germline-derived CDR1 and CDR2 are LNHDA and SQIVND (reference sequence). The CDR3 protein is CASMVGQGHDQPQHF. CDR3 coding DNA: TGTGCCAGTATGGTGGGACAGGGACACGATCAGCCCCAGCATTTT.

The chain carries TRBV6-5 and TRBJ1-2; unclear D gene. The CDR3 contains 12 residues. From germline, CDR1 is MNHEY and CDR2 SVGAGI. Trimming removed 6 bases at V and 7 bases at J, with 12 bases between. CDR3 in amino acids: CASSPALGGYTF. Here the CDR3 DNA reads TGTGCCAGCAGCCCCGCACTAGGTGGCTACACCTTC.

This clonotype was seen more than once but under ten times. This rearrangement joins TRBV5-1 to TRBJ1-1; D is uncertain. Trimming stripped 5 bases from V and 6 bases from J, with 14 bases between. Germline-derived CDR1 and CDR2 are SGHRS and YFSETQ. There are 13 residues in the CDR3. CDR3 DNA sequence: TGCGCCAGCAGTTATTCGGGCCACGCTGAAGCTTTCTTT. Its translation: CASSYSGHAEAFF.

The chain recombines TRBV11-3 with TRBJ2-5; 7 nucleotides align to TRBD2. From germline, CDR1 is SGHNT and CDR2 YENEEA. The junction had 21 bases not matched to a gene; V was cut back by 3 bases and J by 2 bases. The CDR3 loop spans 20 amino acids. CDR3 loop: CASSFPSSYPSSGYQETQYF. The DNA for the CDR3 is TGTGCCAGCAGCTTCCCATCCTCTTACCCCTCTAGCGGTTATCAAGAGACCCAGTACTTC. Looking up the rest from reference TRBV11-3 and TRBJ2-5 gives the full variable domain: EAGVVQSPRYKIIEKKQPVAFWCNPISGHNTLYWYLQNLGQGPELLIRYENEEAVDDSQLPKDRFSAERLKGVDSTLKIQPAELGDSAVYLCASSFPSSYPSSGYQETQYFGPGTRLLVL.

This clonotype came up a few times. The genes are TRBV7-9 and TRBJ1-4; 8 positions agree with TRBD1. V shed 2 bases, J shed 4 bases, and the junction held 3 bases outside the gene matches. The germline V gene encodes CDR1 SEHNR and CDR2 FQNEAQ (reference sequence). The CDR3 is 15 amino acids. The CDR3 region is CASSLQGAFNEKLFF. The CDR3 region has the DNA TGTGCCAGCAGCTTACAGGGGGCCTTTAATGAAAAACTGTTTTTT. The full variable domain, with the rest looked up from reference TRBV7-9 and TRBJ1-4, is DTGVSQNPRHKITKRGQNVTFRCDPISEHNRLYWYRQTLGQGPEFLTYFQNEAQLEKSRLLSDRFSAERPKGSFSTLEIQRTEQGDSAMYLCASSLQGAFNEKLFFGSGTQLSVL.

This clonotype was recorded only once. The chain is built from TRBV20-1 and TRBJ1-1; D is uncertain. V was clipped by 0 bases and J by 1 base, with 12 bases between them. Germline assignment: CDR1 DFQATT and CDR2 SNEGSKA (reference sequence). The CDR3 runs to 15 residues. The CDR3: CSARDLGGWNTEAFF. The CDR3 nucleotides are TGCAGTGCTAGAGATCTAGGAGGCTGGAACACTGAAGCTTTCTTT.

V usage is TRBV4-1 and J usage is TRBJ1-4; D gene unclear. Germline lookup yields CDR1 MGHRA and CDR2 YSYEKL. The CDR3 runs to 16 residues. Trimming removed 0 bases at V and 5 bases at J, with 13 bases between. CDR3 amino acids: CASSQEEVLSNEKLFF. CDR3 coding DNA: TGCGCCAGCAGCCAAGAGGAGGTTCTTTCGAATGAAAAACTGTTTTTT.

The rearrangement joins TRBV20-1 to TRBJ2-3, with D perhaps given as TRBD1 or TRBD2 (5 bases each). The CDR3 runs 16 residues. Trimming shortened V by 6 bases and J by 0 bases, and 19 bases separated the two germline ends. Germline CDR1 is DFQATT and CDR2 is SNEGSKA (reference sequence). CDR3 DNA: TGCAGTGCCTCTGGTTTGGGGGAAGCTAGCACAGATACGCAGTATTTT. Its protein is CSASGLGEASTDTQYF.

This clonotype was recorded a few times. The V call is TRBV18, the J call TRBJ2-7; D unclear. The V and J ends lost 4 bases and 4 bases respectively, with 11 bases between them. The V gene's germline CDR1 is KGHSH and CDR2 LQKENI. This CDR3 is 13 amino acids long. Here the CDR3 reads CASSQDFKYEQYF. DNA for the CDR3: TGTGCCAGCTCACAAGATTTTAAATACGAGCAGTACTTC.

This clonotype was observed once. The chain is built from TRBV11-2 and TRBJ2-7; 7 bases are a match to TRBD1. Germline V gives CDR1 SGHAT, CDR2 FQNNGV. J gave up 5 bases and V 1 base, and 8 bases lay outside the gene matches. The CDR3 totals 15 residues. The CDR3: CASSLGQGFVDEQYF. The CDR3 DNA follows: TGTGCCAGCAGCTTAGGACAGGGCTTCGTGGACGAGCAGTACTTC.

This clonotype was detected a few times. The V gene is TRBV7-6, the J gene TRBJ2-5; 9 bases match TRBD2. The closer fit of TRBJ2-7 to the DNA end suggests the J call may be wrong. The CDR3 spans 16 residues. Germline values: CDR1 SGHVS, CDR2 FNYEAQ. CDR3 sequence reads: CASSLAKSSGATEQYF. The CDR3 DNA reads as TGTGCCAGCAGCTTAGCGAAGTCTAGCGGGGCTACCGAGCAGTACTTC.

The rearrangement uses TRBV5-5 and TRBJ2-1; D might be TRBD1 (6 bases). CDR1 SGHKS and CDR2 YYEKEE come from the germline V gene (reference sequence). The CDR3 totals 14 residues. V was clipped by 0 bases and J by 5 bases, with 9 bases between them. The CDR3 spells CASSLADRHNEQFF. DNA for the CDR3: TGTGCCAGCAGCTTGGCCGACAGGCACAATGAGCAGTTCTTC.

Remarks on this clonotype: This may arise from a read error, as a much more abundant clone is one base away. The rearrangement uses TRBV20-1 and TRBJ2-1; TRBD1 matches 7 bases. The CDR3 runs to 14 residues. The germline V gene has CDR1 DFQATT and CDR2 SNEGSKA (reference sequence). CDR3 in DNA: TGCAGTGCTAGAGAATCGACAGGGATCAATGGGCAGTTCTTC. Translated: CSARESTGINGQFF.

The DNA for the CDR3 is TGTGCCAGCACCGTGACAGGATCCCACACTGAAGCTTTCTTT. Protein sequence: CASTVTGSHTEAFF. The chain links TRBV12-3 or TRBV12-4 to TRBJ1-1; possible D gene TRBD1, 6 bases. This CDR3 has 14 amino acids. The V gene lost 7 bases and the J gene lost 3 bases, with 15 bases spanning the gap.